This T cell receptor (beta chain) was retrieved from a study of a mutant IDH1 vaccine in newly diagnosed glioma. Study-level information: At week 47 came visit V13, while visit V12 had come at week 35.

About this clone: Antigen: not known.

Time point specified: week 47, end of study. Vaccinated patients received 300 ug of mutant IDH1 20-mer peptide per dose, with topical imiquimod. The CDR3 has 14 residues. Trimming stripped 7 bases from V and 4 bases from J, with 17 bases between. Germline V lookup: CDR1 SGHRS, CDR2 YFSETQ. TCRdb's table, derived via immunoSEQ multiplex PCR, lists solely in-frame clones and lacks some. The table records around 30,000 clones, 80% to 90% of them present only once. This material consisted of PBMCs, taken from a glioma patient whose treatment included an IDH1 peptide vaccine. This sequence was found in a woman in her 30s with glioma. The V call is TRBV5-1, the J call TRBJ1-2; tentatively, D is TRBD1 (5 bases). CDR3 bases: TGCGCCAGCGGAACAGGCCATGAGACCTATGGCTACACCTTC. It specifies CASGTGHETYGYTF.